The clone carrying this T cell receptor (beta chain) was picked up many times. Its cognate antigen is unknown. The sample is drawn from a study of early T cells in non-severe SARS-CoV-2 infection. Study at large: Chains stayed unpaired after sequencing of bulk RNA from unsorted whole blood. General study points: CD4 and private specificities were missed by VDJdb matching, which favored anti-spike CD8 responses.

The J segment lost 7 bases and the V segment lost 4 bases, leaving 7 bases of the junction unmatched. There are 14 residues in the CDR3. Germline V gene data show CDR1 as LGHNA and CDR2 as YSLEER. Each cDNA molecule carried a unique molecular identifier. One entry per CDR3 protein, called by TCRdb with MiXCR from the 5' RACE reads. Altogether 35,000 to 45,000 distinct CDR3 sequences are present, 5.5% to 8% being singletons, with the ten largest covering more than 20%. The sequence came from an adult who was a healthcare worker with PCR-confirmed SARS-CoV-2 infection or an uninfected control (not recorded which). The sample in question was whole blood, obtained at baseline. The chain has TRBV4-3 and TRBJ2-1; 7 bases are a match to TRBD1. In DNA, the CDR3 is TGCGCCAGCAGCCTTACACAGGGGCGGAATGAGCAGTTCTTC. Its translation is CASSLTQGRNEQFF.